Listed below are T cell receptor beta chains from one sample, sequenced in a study of blood T cell repertoires in COVID-19. TCRdb keeps only in-frame clones here, not all; method: immunoSEQ multiplex PCR. The sample lists 350,000 to 550,000 clones, approximately 90% occurring once. The sequenced material came from peripheral blood. The receptors stem from a woman under 40 with acute or convalescent COVID-19. CDR3s include the opening cysteine and the closing phenylalanine or tryptophan. The D gene is left open where the match is weak. Rows may omit the clone size; those that give it use once, few, many or a size class.

V gene,clone size,J gene,D gene,CDR3 protein,CDR3 DNA
TRBV28,NA,TRBJ1-6,NA,CASRAQEKNNSPLHF,TGTGCCAGCAGGGCACAGGAGAAGAACAATTCACCCCTCCACTTT
TRBV7-9,NA,TRBJ2-6,NA,CASTSRPLSSGANVLTF,TGTGCCAGCACCTCGCGGCCCCTGTCATCTGGGGCCAACGTCCTGACTTTC
TRBV3-1/TRBV3-2,NA,TRBJ2-1,NA,CASSQVTFSSYNEQFF,TGTGCCAGCAGCCAAGTAACGTTTAGCTCCTACAATGAGCAGTTCTTC
TRBV2,NA,TRBJ1-5,NA,CASVGQLSNQPQHF,TGTGCCAGCGTAGGACAGTTAAGCAATCAGCCCCAGCATTTT
TRBV7-3,NA,TRBJ1-1,TRBD1,CASSSQGGTEAFF,TGTGCCAGCAGCTCGCAGGGGGGCACTGAAGCTTTCTTT
TRBV12-3/TRBV12-4,NA,TRBJ1-2,TRBD1,CASNGQGSGYTF,TGTGCCAGCAACGGACAGGGATCCGGCTACACCTTC
TRBV2,NA,TRBJ2-7,TRBD1,CASRRGTGHSYEQYF,TGTGCCAGCAGGAGGGGGACAGGGCACTCCTACGAGCAGTACTTC
TRBV9,NA,TRBJ1-1,TRBD1,CASSPSGGQGPEAFF,TGTGCCAGCAGCCCCTCGGGGGGACAGGGGCCTGAAGCTTTCTTT
TRBV2,NA,TRBJ2-5,TRBD2,CASSTSSGGPGETQYF,TGTGCCAGCAGCACCTCTAGCGGGGGGCCGGGAGAGACCCAGTACTTC
TRBV2,NA,TRBJ2-7,NA,CASSDYSEQYF,TGTGCCAGCAGTGATTACTCCGAGCAGTACTTC
TRBV6-6,NA,TRBJ2-3,NA,CASSHDLDRIFGADTQYF,TGTGCCAGCAGTCACGACCTAGACAGGATTTTCGGAGCAGATACGCAGTATTTT
TRBV6-5,few,TRBJ1-2,TRBD1,CASKKTGLVRGYTF,TGTGCCAGCAAAAAGACAGGGTTGGTTCGGGGCTACACCTTC
TRBV11-2,NA,TRBJ2-7,TRBD1,CASSPGTGAYEQYF,TGTGCCAGCAGCCCCGGGACAGGGGCCTACGAGCAGTACTTC
TRBV7-2,once,TRBJ2-7,TRBD1,CASSLGTGLPYEQYF,TGTGCCAGCAGCTTAGGGACAGGGTTGCCCTACGAGCAGTACTTC
TRBV5-4,once,TRBJ1-1,TRBD1,CASRAGTVTEAFF,TGTGCCAGCAGAGCCGGGACAGTCACTGAAGCTTTCTTT
TRBV14,once,TRBJ2-7,NA,CASSVSEGFSPYEQYF,TGTGCCAGCAGCGTGAGTGAGGGCTTCTCCCCCTACGAGCAGTACTTC
TRBV5-8,NA,TRBJ2-3,NA,CASSLGGGRTDTQYF,TGTGCCAGCAGCTTGGGCGGGGGCCGCACAGATACGCAGTATTTT
TRBV12-5,NA,TRBJ1-2,NA,CASGTGARGYGYTF,TGTGCTAGTGGTACCGGAGCGCGAGGGTATGGCTACACCTTC
TRBV6-1,NA,TRBJ1-1,TRBD1,CASSEWDSRNTEAFF,TGTGCCAGCAGTGAATGGGACAGCAGAAACACTGAAGCTTTCTTT
TRBV6-2/TRBV6-3,once,TRBJ2-7,NA,CASSSVGDYEQYF,TGTGCCAGCAGTTCGGTAGGGGATTACGAGCAGTACTTC
TRBV6-2/TRBV6-3,NA,TRBJ1-1,NA,CASSYKGTEAFF,TGTGCCAGCAGTTACAAGGGGACTGAAGCTTTCTTT
TRBV30,NA,TRBJ1-2,TRBD1,CAWRGQGDYGYTF,TGTGCCTGGAGGGGACAGGGGGACTATGGCTACACCTTC
TRBV24-1,NA,TRBJ2-2,NA,CATSDPTVDQAGELFF,TGTGCCACCAGTGACCCGACAGTTGATCAAGCCGGGGAGCTGTTTTTT
TRBV14,once,TRBJ2-7,TRBD1,CASSPLAGTEGSYEQYF,TGTGCCAGCAGCCCCCTTGCCGGGACAGAAGGCTCCTACGAGCAGTACTTC
TRBV5-1,NA,TRBJ2-1,NA,CASSPGHSAEFNEQFF,TGCGCCAGCAGCCCAGGGCACTCCGCAGAATTCAATGAGCAGTTCTTC
TRBV5-6,NA,TRBJ2-7,NA,CASSLLPGTYEQYF,TGTGCCAGCAGCTTGCTCCCGGGAACCTACGAGCAGTACTTC
TRBV7-9,NA,TRBJ1-1,NA,CASSFKEIKEAFF,TGTGCCAGCAGCTTTAAGGAGATTAAAGAAGCTTTCTTT
TRBV19,NA,TRBJ2-2,TRBD2,CASRRAGGDGGELFF,TGTGCCAGTAGGCGGGCGGGGGGCGACGGCGGGGAGCTGTTTTTT
TRBV29-1,NA,TRBJ1-1,NA,CSVGGGLVPEAFF,TGCAGCGTTGGGGGAGGTTTGGTGCCTGAAGCTTTCTTT
TRBV7-9,NA,TRBJ1-6,TRBD1,CASSADYRGPSPLHF,TGTGCCAGCAGCGCCGATTACAGGGGGCCGTCACCCCTCCACTTT
TRBV7-9,NA,TRBJ2-1,NA,CASSSDSTGAPPYNEQFF,TGTGCCAGCAGCTCTGATTCGACAGGTGCCCCCCCCTACAATGAGCAGTTCTTC
TRBV3-1/TRBV3-2,NA,TRBJ1-5,TRBD1,CASSQGTGTSNQPQHF,TGTGCCAGCAGCCAAGGGACAGGAACTAGCAATCAGCCCCAGCATTTT
TRBV11-2,NA,TRBJ2-3,TRBD2,CASSFTSGGTDTQYF,TGTGCCAGCAGCTTTACTAGCGGGGGCACAGATACGCAGTATTTT
TRBV13,NA,TRBJ2-3,NA,CASSYTTDTQYF,TGTGCCAGCAGTTATACAACAGATACGCAGTATTTT
TRBV5-1,NA,TRBJ1-2,NA,CASRFRTDPRGYTF,TGCGCCAGCAGATTCCGGACAGATCCCCGGGGCTACACCTTC
TRBV5-1,NA,TRBJ2-3,NA,CASSLGRGTDTQYF,TGCGCCAGCAGCTTGGGCCGGGGTACAGATACGCAGTATTTT
TRBV28,NA,TRBJ1-6,NA,CASSVSPRRSPLHF,TGTGCCAGCAGTGTAAGTCCGCGGAGATCACCCCTCCACTTT
TRBV6-6,NA,TRBJ2-1,NA,CASGTTSYNEQFF,TGTGCCAGCGGGACAACCTCCTACAATGAGCAGTTCTTC
TRBV10-1,NA,TRBJ2-1,NA,CASSESAGIPNEQFF,TGCGCCAGCAGTGAGTCAGCAGGGATCCCCAATGAGCAGTTCTTC
TRBV4-1,NA,TRBJ2-1,NA,CASSQGVGGEQFF,TGCGCCAGCAGCCAAGGGGTGGGGGGTGAGCAGTTCTTC
TRBV6-5,NA,TRBJ1-2,TRBD1,CASLNRGYGYTF,TGTGCCAGTTTAAACAGGGGGTATGGCTACACCTTC
TRBV6-5,NA,TRBJ1-6,NA,CASSRVSDSPLHF,TGTGCCAGCAGCAGGGTTAGTGATTCACCCCTCCACTTT
TRBV7-9,NA,TRBJ1-2,TRBD1,CASSLGDRGLGYTF,TGTGCCAGCAGCTTGGGGGACAGGGGGCTTGGCTACACCTTC
TRBV7-8,once,TRBJ2-4,TRBD2,CASSSGGGGRRNIQYF,TGTGCCAGCAGCTCCGGAGGCGGGGGGCGGCGTAACATTCAGTACTTC
TRBV27,NA,TRBJ1-1,TRBD1,CASSFSTGAFEAFF,TGTGCCAGCAGTTTCTCGACAGGGGCATTTGAAGCTTTCTTT
TRBV7-9,NA,TRBJ2-7,TRBD1,CASSFLIGQGAPGKYEQYF,TGTGCCAGCAGCTTTCTAATAGGACAGGGGGCGCCTGGGAAATACGAGCAGTACTTC
TRBV5-4,NA,TRBJ1-1,TRBD1,CASSFSGQGVNTEAFF,TGTGCCAGCAGCTTTTCGGGACAGGGGGTGAACACTGAAGCTTTCTTT
TRBV6-1,NA,TRBJ2-5,TRBD1,CASSEAGQGKGTQYF,TGTGCCAGCAGTGAAGCGGGACAGGGAAAAGGGACCCAGTACTTC
TRBV2,NA,TRBJ2-3,TRBD2,CASRKLGGGIKDTQYF,TGTGCCAGCAGGAAACTGGGGGGGGGAATAAAAGATACGCAGTATTTT
TRBV11-2,NA,TRBJ2-1,NA,CASSPISGWYNEQFF,TGTGCCAGCAGCCCCATCTCGGGATGGTACAATGAGCAGTTCTTC
TRBV6-6,NA,TRBJ2-7,TRBD1,CASSRSQGAPRDEQYF,TGTGCCAGCAGCCGGTCCCAGGGGGCTCCCCGCGACGAGCAGTACTTC
TRBV4-1,NA,TRBJ2-3,NA,CASSLRQDHTQYF,TGCGCCAGCTCCCTCCGACAGGACCATACGCAGTATTTT
TRBV28,NA,TRBJ2-3,NA,CASNEGGTSDTQYF,TGTGCCAGCAATGAGGGGGGGACGTCAGATACGCAGTATTTT